Following are 24 T cell receptor beta chains from one sample sequenced in a study of shared clonotypes between healthy human individuals. Assay: immunoSEQ multiplex PCR; the TCRdb copy retains only in-frame clones and omits some. The table includes about 2 million clones, about 95% detected once. The naive CD8 subset, CD45RO-negative cells positively selected for CCR7, excluded terminally differentiated effector memory CD45RA+ cells. Sequences were obtained from naive CD8+ T cells sorted from blood. The receptors were gathered from a man between 18 and 29 years old in good health.

A note on this clone: Other DNA sequences in this specimen translate into the identical CDR3. The chain combines TRBV19 with TRBJ2-7; D remains ambiguous. Deletions cut 8 bases from V and 5 bases from J, with 4 bases between. CDR1 is LNHDA, CDR2 SQIVND, per germline (reference sequence). This CDR3 region has 9 residues. Here the CDR3 DNA reads TGTGCCAGTCGGGACGAGCAGTACTTC. It encodes CASRDEQYF.

This clone was seen more than once but under ten times. The chain joins TRBV30 to TRBJ1-1; no clear D. Germline V gives CDR1 GTSNPN, CDR2 SVGIG (reference sequence). The CDR3 length is 13 residues. The V end lost 4 bases, the J end lost 4 bases, and 13 bases lay between the germline ends. CDR3 in amino acids: CAWTHSGGTEAFF. The CDR3 DNA follows: TGTGCCTGGACCCACAGCGGTGGCACTGAAGCTTTCTTT. The variable domain in full, with the rest retrieved from reference TRBV30 and TRBJ1-1, is SQTIHQWPATLVQPVGSPLSLECTVEGTSNPNLYWYRQAAGRGLQLLFYSVGIGQISSEVPQNLSASRPQDRQFILSSKKLLLSDSGFYLCAWTHSGGTEAFFGQGTRLTVV.

This clone has just one count. The J gene is TRBJ2-5, the V gene TRBV25-1, with D possibly being TRBD2 (6 bases). This CDR3 is built from 14 residues. V lost 5 bases to trimming and J lost 0 bases, with 10 bases between them. The V gene's germline CDR1 is MGHDK and CDR2 SYGVNS. The CDR3 region is CASSFSGNQETQYF. The CDR3 region has the DNA TGTGCCAGCAGTTTTAGCGGAAACCAAGAGACCCAGTACTTC.

This chain links TRBV5-1 with TRBJ2-1; D may be TRBD1 (5 bases). The CDR3 totals 15 residues. Trimming removed 0 bases from V and 5 bases from J, with 12 bases in between. CDR1 is SGHRS and CDR2 is YFSETQ in the germline V gene. This chain's CDR3 is CASSLGQGYHNEQFF. CDR3 nucleotides: TGCGCCAGCAGCTTGGGGCAGGGCTACCACAATGAGCAGTTCTTC.

This sequence joins TRBV6-1 and TRBJ2-5, with unresolved D. With 5 bases removed from V and 0 bases from J, the gap between germline ends came to 7 bases. Germline V lookup: CDR1 MNHNS, CDR2 SASEGT. The CDR3 runs 13 residues. CDR3: CASSWINQETQYF. CDR3 nucleotide sequence: TGTGCCAGCAGTTGGATCAACCAAGAGACCCAGTACTTC.

The rearrangement joins TRBV2 to TRBJ1-1, with a possible D match to TRBD1 (6 bases). This CDR3 is built from 14 residues. V was pared by 6 bases and J by 4 bases, with 15 bases between. Germline V gene lookup returns CDR1 SNHLY and CDR2 FYNNEI. This CDR3 reads CASSGYRVGTEAFF. In nucleotides, the CDR3 is TGTGCCAGCAGCGGATACAGGGTCGGCACTGAAGCTTTCTTT.

The chain carries TRBV7-2 and TRBJ1-3, with D unresolved. The V gene lost 5 bases and the J gene lost 3 bases, with 8 bases spanning the gap. This CDR3 has 13 residues. CDR1 is SGHTA and CDR2 is FQGNSA in the germline V gene. CDR3 amino acids: CASSPTVGNTIYF. Here the CDR3 DNA reads TGTGCCAGCAGCCCCACAGTTGGAAACACCATATATTTT.

The genes are TRBV4-3 and TRBJ2-5; D may be TRBD2 (6 bases). Trimming cost V 0 bases and J 4 bases, with 15 bases left between them. CDR3 length: 16 residues. The germline gives CDR1 LGHNA, CDR2 YSLEER. CDR3 sequence reads: CASSQDLGLTGETQYF. For the CDR3, the DNA is TGCGCCAGCAGCCAAGATCTAGGACTAACAGGAGAGACCCAGTACTTC.

The chain employs TRBV4-1 and TRBJ1-2; maybe TRBD1 (5 bases). The V gene's germline CDR1 is MGHRA and CDR2 YSYEKL. Trimming took 1 base from V and 2 from J, leaving 11 bases between them. The CDR3 is made up of 15 amino acids. The CDR3 protein is CASSQGWGRNYGYTF. The CDR3 DNA is TGCGCCAGCAGCCAAGGATGGGGCAGGAACTATGGCTACACCTTC.

The V gene is TRBV28, the J gene TRBJ2-7; D may be TRBD1 (5 bases). CDR3 length: 13 residues. Germline assignment: CDR1 MDHEN and CDR2 SYDVKM. Deletions cut 10 bases from V and 0 bases from J, with 13 bases between. The CDR3 bases are TGTGCCACCCGGACCGACAGCTCCTACGAGCAGTACTTC. Residues: CATRTDSSYEQYF.

V gene TRBV6-5 combines with J gene TRBJ2-3; the D gene is possibly TRBD2 (5 bases). The germline V gene encodes CDR1 MNHEY and CDR2 SVGAGI. Trimming took 2 bases from V and 4 from J, leaving 7 bases between them. This CDR3 comprises 13 residues. The CDR3 loop is CASSYRGSDTQYF. The DNA of the CDR3 is TGTGCCAGCAGTTACAGAGGGTCAGATACGCAGTATTTT.

Comments on this clone: The identical CDR3 is also encoded by other nucleotide sequences in the sample. The gene calls are TRBV9 and TRBJ2-1, with 12 bases matching TRBD2. Per the germline V gene, CDR1 is SGDLS and CDR2 is YYNGEE. The J segment lost 0 bases and the V segment lost 3 bases, leaving 1 base of the junction unmatched. The CDR3 length is 16 residues. CDR3 protein: CASSATSGSSYNEQFF. The CDR3 nucleotides read TGTGCCAGCAGCGCGACTAGCGGGAGCTCCTACAATGAGCAGTTCTTC. The variable domain in full, completed from reference TRBV9 and TRBJ2-1, reads DSGVTQTPKHLITATGQRVTLRCSPRSGDLSVYWYQQSLDQGLQFLIQYYNGEERAKGNILERFSAQQFPDLHSELNLSSLELGDSALYFCASSATSGSSYNEQFFGPGTRLTVL.

Points on this clone: Other DNA sequences within the sample encode an identical CDR3. This chain links TRBV13 with TRBJ2-7; no definite D call. The V gene's germline CDR1 is PRHDT and CDR2 FYEKMQ (reference sequence). CDR3 length: 13 residues. Trimming removed 5 bases at V and 1 base at J, with 9 bases between. CDR3 nucleotide sequence: TGTGCCAGCAGCCTGGAAAGTTCCTACGAGCAGTACTTC. It specifies CASSLESSYEQYF.

The J gene is TRBJ2-7, the V gene TRBV6-6; D may be TRBD1 (8 bases). Germline V gene sequence: CDR1 MNHNY, CDR2 SVGAGI (reference sequence). CDR3 length: 14 residues. The germline V and J ends were trimmed by 6 bases and 5 bases, with 17 bases remaining between them. In nucleotides, the CDR3 is TGTGCCAGCAGAACAGGGGGGGCGTGGGACGAGCAGTACTTC. Its protein is CASRTGGAWDEQYF.

To note about this clone: Distinct nucleotide sequences in the sample also encode this CDR3. The CDR3 DNA follows: TGTGCCAGCAGTGATTGGGGGAGAACACTCTACGAGCAGTACTTC. Translation: CASSDWGRTLYEQYF. The J gene is TRBJ2-7, the V gene TRBV2, with D tentatively TRBD1 or TRBD2 (5 bases each). The CDR3 is made up of 15 amino acids. Per germline, CDR1 SNHLY and CDR2 FYNNEI. Trimming removed 3 bases from V and 3 bases from J, with 15 bases in between.

On this clone: The CDR3 does not end in the conserved phenylalanine or tryptophan, so this is likely a read error. No DNA is shown, since the ends of the CDR3 on it are uncertain; the CDR3 is the one TCRdb lists. The genes are TRBV12-1 and TRBJ1-1. TRBV12-1 is termed a pseudogene. The CDR3 has 8 amino acids, counting both end residues. CDR3 sequence: CASSSESL.

The chain carries TRBV21-1 and TRBJ1-1. TRBV21-1 is assigned pseudogene status. The CDR3 is 14 residues long. The DNA of the CDR3 is TGTGCCAGCAGCAACGGGCAGAAGAACACTGAAGCTTTCTTT. Translating it yields CASSNGQKNTEAFF.

The chain has TRBV30 and TRBJ2-2, with D perhaps TRBD1 (6 bases). V was cut by 4 bases and J by 6 bases, with 9 bases left in between. The CDR3 length is 12 residues. Germline V CDR1 and CDR2: GTSNPN, SVGIG (reference sequence). The CDR3 loop is CAWTDRSGELFF. The CDR3 coding sequence is TGTGCCTGGACCGACAGGTCCGGGGAGCTGTTTTTT.

About this clone itself: This sample also contains other DNA sequences that code for the same CDR3. The chain employs TRBV29-1 and TRBJ2-1; 9 bases are a match to TRBD2. This CDR3 comprises 14 residues. V gave up 3 bases and J gave up 2 bases; unmatched junction bases: 2. The germline gives CDR1 SQVTM, CDR2 ANQGSEA. CDR3 DNA: TGCAGCGTTGAGGCGGGGGGGGCCTACAATGAGCAGTTCTTC. Its protein product is CSVEAGGAYNEQFF.

The chain carries TRBV7-9 and TRBJ2-7; D is possibly TRBD1 or TRBD2 (5 bases each). V was shortened by 5 bases and J by 3 bases, with 20 bases between the two germline ends. The length of the CDR3 is 16 residues. Germline V lookup: CDR1 SEHNR, CDR2 FQNEAQ (reference sequence). The CDR3 reads CASSPGWGGGNYEQYF. The CDR3 DNA reads TGTGCCAGCAGCCCCGGTTGGGGCGGAGGAAACTACGAGCAGTACTTC. Complete variable domain (other parts from reference TRBV7-9 and TRBJ2-7): DTGVSQNPRHKITKRGQNVTFRCDPISEHNRLYWYRQTLGQGPEFLTYFQNEAQLEKSRLLSDRFSAERPKGSFSTLEIQRTEQGDSAMYLCASSPGWGGGNYEQYFGPGTRLTVT.

Turning to this clone: Within the sample, other DNA sequences also encode this same CDR3. The V gene is TRBV19, the J gene TRBJ1-5, with D possibly being TRBD1 (6 bases). Germline V gene lookup returns CDR1 LNHDA and CDR2 SQIVND (reference sequence). V dropped 2 bases and J dropped 3 bases, with 8 bases sitting between them. CDR3 length equals 14 residues. The CDR3 reads CASSIRDNNQPQHF. Here the CDR3 DNA reads TGTGCCAGTAGTATACGGGACAACAATCAGCCCCAGCATTTT.

As for this clone: In the same sample, other DNA sequences code for this CDR3. The chain combines TRBV7-9 with TRBJ2-3; a possible D gene is TRBD1 (5 bases). V was trimmed by 4 bases and J by 5 bases, leaving 7 bases between them. In germline, CDR1 is SEHNR, CDR2 FQNEAQ (reference sequence). The CDR3 consists of 12 residues. In DNA, the CDR3 is TGTGCCAGCAGCTCCGACAGAGATACGCAGTATTTT. Protein sequence: CASSSDRDTQYF.

About this clone: Other DNA sequences in the same sample also yield this CDR3. The rearrangement uses TRBV10-2 and TRBJ2-7; TRBD1 matches 8 bases. There are 13 residues in the CDR3. CDR1 is WSHSY, CDR2 SAAADI, per germline. The V gene end was trimmed by 6 bases and the J gene end by 2 bases; junction bases not matched to a gene: 3. The CDR3 DNA is TGCGCCAGCAGCTTGGACAGGGCCTACGAGCAGTACTTC. Its protein is CASSLDRAYEQYF.

The chain couples TRBV29-1 to TRBJ2-7, with TRBD1 identical over 9 bases. CDR3 size: 14 residues. Trimming removed 2 bases from V and 4 bases from J; junction bases left unmatched: 6. Germline-derived CDR1 and CDR2 are SQVTM and ANQGSEA. CDR3 region: CSVEWGDRAYEQYF. CDR3 nucleotide sequence: TGCAGCGTTGAATGGGGGGACAGGGCTTACGAGCAGTACTTC.